This TCR beta chain was sequenced in a study of T-cell memory formation after mild COVID-19. The CDR3 covers 14 residues. Germline CDR1 reads MNHEY; CDR2 reads SVGEGT. The germline V and J ends were trimmed by 5 bases and 2 bases, with 13 bases remaining between them. A single record per CDR3 protein comes from TCRdb applying MiXCR to the 5' RACE reads. This table holds roughly 250,000 distinct CDR3 sequences, roughly 17% found once. The clonotype was recovered from a man between 18 and 29 years old who had mild COVID-19 (a few samples of this study predate the infection). Cell type and time point are not known. The chain has TRBV6-2 or TRBV6-3 and TRBJ2-7; D might be TRBD1 or TRBD2, each matching 5 bases. The material sequenced was PBMCs or a T cell subset sorted from them (not recorded which). The CDR3 here is CASSIRGVTYEQYF. The CDR3 DNA is TGTGCCAGCAGTATCCGAGGGGTGACCTACGAGCAGTACTTC.